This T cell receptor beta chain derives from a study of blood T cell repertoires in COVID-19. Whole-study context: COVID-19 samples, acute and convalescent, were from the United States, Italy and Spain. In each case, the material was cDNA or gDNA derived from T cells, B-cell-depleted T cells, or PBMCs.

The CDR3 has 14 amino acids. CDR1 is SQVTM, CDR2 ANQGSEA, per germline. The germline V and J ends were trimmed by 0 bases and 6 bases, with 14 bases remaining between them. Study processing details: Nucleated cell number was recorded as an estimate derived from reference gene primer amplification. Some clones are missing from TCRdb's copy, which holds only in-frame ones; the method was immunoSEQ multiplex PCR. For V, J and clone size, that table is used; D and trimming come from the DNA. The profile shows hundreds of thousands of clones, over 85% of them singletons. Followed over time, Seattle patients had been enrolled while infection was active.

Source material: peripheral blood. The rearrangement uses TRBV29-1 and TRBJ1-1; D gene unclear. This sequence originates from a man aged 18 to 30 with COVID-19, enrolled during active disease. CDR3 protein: CSVEDRGRGAEAFF. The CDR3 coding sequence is TGCAGCGTTGAAGATAGAGGACGGGGAGCTGAAGCTTTCTTT.